This TCR beta chain stems from a study of T cell responses to AZD1222 COVID-19 vaccine. Libraries were prepared by immunoSEQ multiplex PCR; TCRdb keeps only in-frame clonotypes and omits some of them. In the table there are 150,000 to 200,000 clones, 85% to 95% of which are singletons. As for this clone: Its specificity is not known.

Trimming stripped 1 base from V and 3 bases from J, with 5 bases between. From germline, CDR1 is SGDLS and CDR2 YYNGEE. The CDR3 is made up of 13 amino acids. Study results and limitations: Epitopes outside B.1.351 and B.1.1.7 mutated regions reportedly drew nearly half of spike TCRs. Researchers report vaccine-associated CD4 TCRs spanning spike, with dominance at 160-218 and 743-854. Spike-specific TCR breadth rose after two AZD1222 doses, and depth rose as well. Donors were mostly white British, more females; clonal diversity possibly underestimated.

Here the sequenced sample was peripheral blood, taken on day 0 of AZD1222 vaccination. The chain employs TRBV9 and TRBJ2-1; no firm D call. This sequence originates from an adult in good health. The CDR3 DNA reads as TGTGCCAGCAGCGTAACGGGCTACAATGAGCAGTTCTTC. This gives the protein CASSVTGYNEQFF.